This T cell receptor beta chain was profiled in a study of OX40 agonist ivuxolimab in advanced cancers. Study overall: An agonistic human IgG2 monoclonal antibody against OX40 (CD134) was given.

Study results and caveats: CD8+ T cells averaged more expanded clones than CD4+.

Losses at the gene ends were 9 bases for V and 7 bases for J; bases not matched to a gene: 10. Germline V gene lookup returns CDR1 LNHDA and CDR2 SQIVND (reference sequence). The CDR3 length is 14 residues. Note on this clone: Its antigen is undetermined.

Sequenced by immunoSEQ multiplex PCR; TCRdb stores in-frame clones only, minus some. The sample yields 61,000 or so clones, 70% to 90% seen once. This TCR was recovered from an adult with an advanced solid tumor such as melanoma, head and neck, liver or kidney cancer. The input for sequencing was CD4+ or CD8+ T cells sorted from blood, taken in a trial of the OX40 agonist ivuxolimab. The genes are TRBV19 and TRBJ1-3; 9 bases fit TRBD1. As DNA, the CDR3 is TGTGCCAGCCACGGACAGGGGAGTTTGAACACCATATATTTT. It yields the protein CASHGQGSLNTIYF.